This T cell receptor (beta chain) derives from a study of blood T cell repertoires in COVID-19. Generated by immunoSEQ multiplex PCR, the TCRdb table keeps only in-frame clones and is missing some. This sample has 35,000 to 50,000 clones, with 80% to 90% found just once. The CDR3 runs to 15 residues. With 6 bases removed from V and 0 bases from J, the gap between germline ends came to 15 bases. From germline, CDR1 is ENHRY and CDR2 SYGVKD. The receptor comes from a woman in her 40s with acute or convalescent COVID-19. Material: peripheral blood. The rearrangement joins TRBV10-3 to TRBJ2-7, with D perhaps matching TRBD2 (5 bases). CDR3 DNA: TGTGCCATCAGGGTGGATAGCGCAAGCTCCTACGAGCAGTACTTC. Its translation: CAIRVDSASSYEQYF.